The 25 T cell receptor beta chains below come from one sample, sequenced in a study of blood T cell repertoires in COVID-19. Sequencing was performed with immunoSEQ multiplex PCR; in TCRdb, only in-frame clones are kept and a portion is missing. The table has about 100,000 clones, about 80% seen once. Sequenced input: peripheral blood. These receptors all come from a woman in her seventies with acute or convalescent COVID-19.

The genes are TRBV5-1 and TRBJ1-2; 8 nucleotides line up with TRBD1. The CDR3 spans 15 residues. Germline CDR1 SGHRS, CDR2 YFSETQ. V shed 5 bases, J shed 5 bases, and the junction held 11 bases outside the gene matches. As DNA, the CDR3 is TGCGCCAGCAGGCAGGGGGCTTCTTCGGGGTATGGCTACACCTTC. Translation gives CASRQGASSGYGYTF.

This clone was found many times. The V gene is TRBV19, the J gene TRBJ2-3, with a tentative D call TRBD2 (6 bases). Per the germline V gene, CDR1 is LNHDA and CDR2 is SQIVND (reference sequence). The CDR3 runs to 12 residues. The CDR3 DNA follows: TGTGCGGCGGGACTTAGCACAGATACGCAGTATTTT. It translates to CAAGLSTDTQYF.

The chain combines TRBV4-3 with TRBJ2-1; possibly TRBD2 for D (7 bases). Trimming cost V 5 bases and J 9 bases, with 23 bases left between them. The CDR3 covers 16 residues. The V gene's germline CDR1 is LGHNA and CDR2 YSLEER. For the CDR3, the DNA is TGCGCCAGCAGCTCGCGGGGGCCCCCCCAAAGTGGTGAGCAGTTCTTC. This sequence encodes CASSSRGPPQSGEQFF.

This clone was recorded once. The V gene is TRBV5-4, the J gene TRBJ2-1; 7 bases map to TRBD2. CDR1 is SGHNT, CDR2 YYREEE, per germline (reference sequence). The V and J ends lost 4 bases and 8 bases, in that order; junction bases with no gene match: 12. The CDR3 covers 15 residues. DNA of the CDR3: TGTGCCAGCAGCCTGGGGCGGACTAGTCAGGATGAGCAGTTCTTC. Translating gives CASSLGRTSQDEQFF.

CDR3 region: CASSLGGDRVNTEAFF. For the CDR3, the DNA is TGTGCCAGCAGCTTAGGAGGGGACAGGGTGAACACTGAAGCTTTCTTT. This rearrangement joins TRBV11-2 to TRBJ1-1; TRBD1 agrees at 9 bases. The ends lost 1 base at V and 0 bases at J; junction bases unmatched: 3. The CDR3 loop spans 16 amino acids. The germline V gene has CDR1 SGHAT and CDR2 FQNNGV. The full variable domain, in which reference TRBV11-2 and TRBJ1-1 provide the parts outside the CDR3, is EAGVAQSPRYKIIEKRQSVAFWCNPISGHATLYWYQQILGQGPKLLIQFQNNGVVDDSQLPKDRFSAERLKGVDSTLKIQPAKLEDSAVYLCASSLGGDRVNTEAFFGQGTRLTVV.

This clone was observed a few times. The chain is built from TRBV2 and TRBJ2-7, with 8 bases matching TRBD2. This CDR3 has 13 residues. The V segment lost 6 bases and the J segment 0 bases; nucleotides outside the gene matches: 1. Germline V gene lookup returns CDR1 SNHLY and CDR2 FYNNEI. The CDR3 DNA reads as TGTGCCAGCAGACGGGGGGGCTCCTACGAGCAGTACGTC. This codes for CASRRGGSYEQYV.

This clone has only a few counts. The chain has TRBV2 and TRBJ1-1; TRBD1 matches 11 bases. After removal of 6 bases from V and 5 bases from J, the junction contained 8 bases not matched to a gene. CDR3 length: 15 amino acids. CDR1 SNHLY and CDR2 FYNNEI come from the germline V gene. CDR3 in DNA: TGTGCCAGCAGAAAGGACAGGGGGCGAGATACTGAAGCTTTCTTT. As protein: CASRKDRGRDTEAFF.

The chain recombines TRBV7-9 with TRBJ1-2; D is uncertain. Germline V gene lookup returns CDR1 SEHNR and CDR2 FQNEAQ (reference sequence). V dropped 6 bases and J dropped 4 bases, with 12 bases sitting between them. The CDR3 loop spans 13 amino acids. The CDR3 nucleotides read TGTGCCAGCAGACCCCAGGTGACCTATGGCTACACCTTC. It encodes CASRPQVTYGYTF.

The rearrangement uses TRBV10-2 and TRBJ1-5; D might be TRBD1 (6 bases). Germline CDR1 WSHSY, CDR2 SAAADI. V gave up 2 bases and J gave up 7 bases, with 12 bases separating them. This CDR3 is 14 amino acids long. The CDR3 nucleotides read TGCGCCAGCAGTGAGGCGGGCAGGGGACAGCCCCAGCATTTT. Its translation: CASSEAGRGQPQHF.

The chain has TRBV7-2 and TRBJ1-3, with D hard to call. V lost 1 base to trimming and J lost 0 bases, with 7 bases between them. The CDR3 sequence is 15 residues long. Germline CDR1 is SGHTA and CDR2 is FQGNSA. The CDR3 sequence: CASSLVQSSGNTIYF. CDR3 sequence (DNA): TGTGCCAGCAGCTTAGTACAGAGCTCTGGAAACACCATATATTTT.

The chain uses TRBV7-3 and TRBJ2-3, with TRBD2 identical over 14 bases. The length of the CDR3 is 17 residues. Germline lookup yields CDR1 SGHTA and CDR2 FQGTGA. The V gene end was trimmed by 5 bases and the J gene end by 4 bases; junction bases not matched to a gene: 8. As DNA, the CDR3 is TGTGCCAGCAGCCTTAGACTAGCGGGGGGGGCGGCAGATACGCAGTATTTT. Translating gives CASSLRLAGGAADTQYF.

V and J are TRBV7-9 and TRBJ1-2; perhaps TRBD1 as D (6 bases). CDR3 length: 13 amino acids. CDR1 SEHNR and CDR2 FQNEAQ come from the germline V gene (reference sequence). The germline V and J ends were trimmed by 4 bases and 8 bases, with 14 bases remaining between them. The CDR3 sequence: CASSSGQWRGYTF. CDR3 in DNA: TGTGCCAGCAGCTCTGGACAGTGGCGGGGCTACACCTTC.

The chain carries TRBV7-6 and TRBJ1-3; D not certain. Trimming pared 5 bases from V and 2 bases from J, leaving 4 bases between. Germline CDR1 is SGHVS and CDR2 is FNYEAQ. This CDR3 comprises 12 residues. CDR3 sequence (DNA): TGTGCCAGCAGCCGAGCTGGAAACACCATATATTTT. Translated: CASSRAGNTIYF.

The chain is built from TRBV2 and TRBJ2-7, with 13 bases fitting TRBD2. Trimming removed 5 bases from V and 4 bases from J; junction bases left unmatched: 2. The germline V gene encodes CDR1 SNHLY and CDR2 FYNNEI. This CDR3 region has 14 residues. The DNA for the CDR3 is TGTGCCAGCAGTCTGGGACTAGCGGGATACGAGCAGTACTTC. Translating it yields CASSLGLAGYEQYF.

The genes are TRBV6-5 and TRBJ1-3; D gene unclear. V was pared by 11 bases and J by 4 bases, with 15 bases between. There are 13 residues in the CDR3. Germline-derived CDR1 and CDR2 are MNHEY and SVGAGI. The CDR3 coding sequence is TGTGCCGGCGGGTTCTCTGGCGGAAACACCATATATTTT. Encoded protein: CAGGFSGGNTIYF.

This chain connects TRBV5-4 to TRBJ1-3; TRBD1 matches at 8 bases. Germline V gene data show CDR1 as SGHNT and CDR2 as YYREEE (reference sequence). Unmatched junction bases numbered 5, after V lost 2 bases and J lost 4 bases. CDR3 length: 15 residues. The CDR3 DNA reads as TGTGCCAGCAGCTTCTACAGGGGGGAAGGAAACACCATATATTTT. Protein: CASSFYRGEGNTIYF.

The chain couples TRBV19 to TRBJ2-7; the D is unclear. Trimming took off 1 base at V and 3 bases at J, with 19 bases between the two ends. The CDR3 covers 17 residues. Germline V gene sequence: CDR1 LNHDA, CDR2 SQIVND (reference sequence). CDR3 region: CASSIVPRGIADYEQYV. CDR3 nucleotides: TGTGCCAGTAGTATAGTACCCCGAGGTATTGCCGACTACGAGCAGTACGTC.

This sequence joins TRBV11-2 and TRBJ2-1; maybe TRBD1 (5 bases). The CDR3 contains 15 residues. CDR1 SGHAT and CDR2 FQNNGV come from the germline V gene. Deletions cut 5 bases from V and 0 bases from J, with 11 bases between. This chain's CDR3 is CASSTDRPSYNEQFF. The DNA of the CDR3 is TGTGCCAGCAGCACCGACAGACCCTCCTACAATGAGCAGTTCTTC.

The chain is built from TRBV4-3 and TRBJ2-1; a possible D gene is TRBD2 (6 bases). V was trimmed by 5 bases and J by 9 bases, leaving 11 bases between them. CDR1 and CDR2 (germline): LGHNA, YSLEER. This CDR3 has 12 amino acids. CDR3 sequence reads: CASSYSGSEQFF. CDR3 nucleotides: TGCGCCAGCAGCTATAGCGGCTCTGAGCAGTTCTTC.

The chain carries TRBV6-6 and TRBJ2-1; tentative D call: TRBD1 (5 bases). The CDR3 totals 16 residues. Germline CDR1 and CDR2: MNHNY and SVGAGI (reference sequence). Deletions cut 4 bases from V and 12 bases from J, with 25 bases between. Here the CDR3 reads CASSSTHDFLGRGQFF. CDR3 bases: TGTGCCAGCAGTTCTACCCACGATTTTCTGGGTAGGGGGCAGTTCTTC.

The chain employs TRBV7-9 and TRBJ1-1, with D uncertain. Germline V lookup: CDR1 SEHNR, CDR2 FQNEAQ (reference sequence). The CDR3 contains 16 residues. V dropped 5 bases and J dropped 7 bases, with 23 bases sitting between them. CDR3 sequence: CASSHTQPTEHFEAFF. The CDR3, as DNA: TGTGCCAGCAGCCATACCCAGCCAACAGAACACTTTGAAGCTTTCTTT.

The chain has TRBV30 and TRBJ1-1; 9 bases agree with TRBD1. J gave up 6 bases and V 2 bases, and 7 bases lay outside the gene matches. The CDR3 spans 14 residues. Germline V gene sequence: CDR1 GTSNPN, CDR2 SVGIG (reference sequence). The CDR3 protein is CAWSRDRASSEAFF. DNA for the CDR3: TGTGCCTGGAGTAGGGACAGGGCATCGTCTGAAGCTTTCTTT.

This chain uses TRBV11-2 with TRBJ1-1, with D unclear. V gave up 2 bases and J gave up 7 bases, with 8 bases separating them. CDR1 is SGHAT and CDR2 is FQNNGV in the germline V gene. The CDR3 loop spans 12 amino acids. The CDR3 loop is CASSLFRLEAFF. In DNA form, the CDR3 reads TGTGCCAGCAGCTTATTCAGGCTTGAAGCTTTCTTT.

This chain joins TRBV5-6 and TRBJ1-3; D not resolved. Trimming took off 0 bases at V and 4 bases at J, with 14 bases between the two ends. The CDR3 has 16 amino acids. Germline CDR1 SGHDT, CDR2 YYEEEE. The CDR3 sequence is CASSLVTVSPGNTIYF. In nucleotides, the CDR3 is TGTGCCAGCAGCTTGGTCACGGTTAGTCCAGGAAACACCATATATTTT. The full variable domain, in which reference TRBV5-6 and TRBJ1-3 provide the parts outside the CDR3, is DAGVTQSPTHLIKTRGQQVTLRCSPKSGHDTVSWYQQALGQGPQFIFQYYEEEERQRGNFPDRFSGHQFPNYSSELNVNALLLGDSALYLCASSLVTVSPGNTIYFGEGSWLTVV.

The chain has TRBV5-1 and TRBJ1-1; D is undetermined. Germline V CDR1 and CDR2: SGHRS, YFSETQ. The CDR3 has 14 residues. V dropped 0 bases and J dropped 5 bases, with 11 bases sitting between them. This CDR3 is CASSLAGGSTEAFF. The CDR3 DNA is TGCGCCAGCAGCTTGGCCGGAGGGAGTACTGAAGCTTTCTTT.